Shown below are 17 T cell receptor beta chains from a single sample sequenced in a study of cytomegalovirus exposure and HLA in healthy donors. The primer mix had 60 Vbeta and 13 Jbeta primers. Profiling relied on immunoSEQ multiplex PCR, and the TCRdb table lists in-frame clones only, not all of them. The sample comprises about 91,000 clones, 86% of which are singletons, and roughly 9% rests with the top ten. The sequenced material came from PBMCs. These receptors were collected from a man younger than 40 in good health and CMV-seropositive.

V usage is TRBV10-3 and J usage is TRBJ1-5; 7 nucleotides match TRBD1. V trimming: 5 bases; J trimming: 2 bases; junction bases outside the gene matches: 3. From germline, CDR1 is ENHRY and CDR2 SYGVKD. This CDR3 has 14 residues. The CDR3 reads CAISTDRGNQPQHF. In DNA, the CDR3 is TGTGCCATCAGTACAGACAGGGGCAATCAGCCCCAGCATTTT.

The chain uses TRBV7-9 and TRBJ1-2; D is unresolved. Germline CDR1 and CDR2: SEHNR and FQNEAQ (reference sequence). V was shortened by 0 bases and J by 4 bases, with 15 bases between the two germline ends. CDR3 length: 16 amino acids. This CDR3 is CASSLAPGSSIYGYTF. Written as DNA, the CDR3 is TGTGCCAGCAGCTTAGCGCCGGGGTCTAGTATCTATGGCTACACCTTC.

In DNA form, the CDR3 reads TGTGCCATCAGTGAGTCGTTGGGGTTGGGGGGGTCCTACAATGAGCAGTTCTTC. Translation gives CAISESLGLGGSYNEQFF. The V call is TRBV10-3, the J call TRBJ2-1; 7 bases are shared with TRBD2. Germline CDR1 reads ENHRY; CDR2 reads SYGVKD. This CDR3 is built from 18 residues. The trim removed 0 bases at V and 1 base at J, leaving 9 bases unmatched.

The chain joins TRBV6-6 to TRBJ2-7; 7 nucleotides line up with TRBD1. CDR3 length: 16 amino acids. Germline V gene sequence: CDR1 MNHNY, CDR2 SVGAGI (reference sequence). J was trimmed by 0 bases and V by 7 bases; bases with no gene match: 12. CDR3 DNA: TGTGCCAGCACCACCACTCGACAGGGAAGCTCCTACGAGCAGTACTTC. This encodes CASTTTRQGSSYEQYF.

This clone was found once. The genes are TRBV5-6 and TRBJ2-7, with 7 positions matching TRBD2. V was pared by 4 bases and J by 9 bases, with 10 bases of the junction left unmatched. The CDR3 consists of 13 residues. The V gene's germline CDR1 is SGHDT and CDR2 YYEEEE. The CDR3 loop is CASSPRGERGQYF. The CDR3 DNA reads TGTGCCAGCAGCCCTCGGGGGGAGCGAGGGCAGTACTTC.

This rearrangement joins TRBV7-2 to TRBJ2-7; TRBD2 aligns across 10 bases. Germline V gene sequence: CDR1 SGHTA, CDR2 FQGNSA. This CDR3 contains 15 residues. V gave up 3 bases and J gave up 3 bases; unmatched junction bases: 5. The CDR3 bases are TGTGCCAGCAGCTTCAGGACTAGCGGCAGCTACGAGCAGTACTTC. Amino acid sequence: CASSFRTSGSYEQYF.

V and J are TRBV5-1 and TRBJ1-4; D gene unclear. V was pared by 3 bases and J by 8 bases, with 17 bases between. Germline loops: CDR1 SGHRS, CDR2 YFSETQ. The CDR3 loop spans 15 amino acids. The chain's CDR3 is CASSSRPTVEEKLFF. The CDR3 bases are TGCGCCAGCAGCTCCCGTCCCACGGTCGAGGAAAAACTGTTTTTT. Using reference TRBV5-1 and TRBJ1-4 for the parts outside the CDR3, the full variable domain is KAGVTQTPRYLIKTRGQQVTLSCSPISGHRSVSWYQQTPGQGLQFLFEYFSETQRNKGNFPGRFSGRQFSNSRSEMNVSTLELGDSALYLCASSSRPTVEEKLFFGSGTQLSVL.

The rearrangement uses TRBV19 and TRBJ1-5; possibly TRBD1 for D (6 bases). V lost 2 bases and J lost 3, with 14 bases in between. CDR3 length: 16 amino acids. Per the germline V gene, CDR1 is LNHDA and CDR2 is SQIVND (reference sequence). The CDR3, as DNA: TGTGCCAGTAGTATACCGCGGACAGAGATCAATCAGCCCCAGCATTTT. This translates into CASSIPRTEINQPQHF.

This rearrangement joins TRBV9 to TRBJ2-3, with TRBD2 as a possible D gene (6 bases). CDR1 SGDLS and CDR2 YYNGEE come from the germline V gene. The CDR3 runs 20 residues. V was clipped by 4 bases and J by 1 base, with 28 bases between them. CDR3 amino acids: CASSSFGILKRGGGTDTQYF. CDR3 sequence (DNA): TGTGCCAGCAGCTCATTCGGTATCCTAAAAAGGGGAGGTGGCACAGATACGCAGTATTTT.

A word on this clone: Distinct nucleotide sequences in the sample also encode this CDR3. V gene TRBV15 combines with J gene TRBJ2-5; 11 positions agree with TRBD2. The CDR3 loop spans 16 amino acids. V was clipped by 3 bases and J by 5 bases; unmatched bases: 8. The germline V gene encodes CDR1 LNHNV and CDR2 YYDKDF (reference sequence). The CDR3 region has the DNA TGTGCCACCAGCAGGGCAGGTAGCGGGAGGGGTGAGACCCAGTACTTC. Protein sequence: CATSRAGSGRGETQYF.

The chain uses TRBV2 and TRBJ1-1; D gene ambiguous. Germline V gene data show CDR1 as SNHLY and CDR2 as FYNNEI. Between the trimmed V and J ends, which lost 7 bases and 3 bases, there was a span of 12 bases. The CDR3 runs 13 residues. As DNA, the CDR3 is TGTGCCAGCATTGGGCAACCTTACACTGAAGCTTTCTTT. Its protein product is CASIGQPYTEAFF.

The rearrangement links TRBV28 to TRBJ2-7, with D possibly matching TRBD1 (5 bases). Germline values: CDR1 MDHEN, CDR2 SYDVKM. V lost 6 bases and J lost 3, with 9 bases in between. This CDR3 is built from 12 residues. The CDR3 reads CASSLDSYEQYF. Here the CDR3 DNA reads TGTGCCAGCAGCCTCGACAGCTACGAGCAGTACTTC.

The rearrangement links TRBV25-1 to TRBJ2-1; TRBD2 agrees at 10 bases. This CDR3 is built from 13 residues. After removal of 8 bases from V and 9 bases from J, the junction contained 7 bases not matched to a gene. Germline-derived CDR1 and CDR2 are MGHDK and SYGVNS. The CDR3 region has the DNA TGTGCCAGCTCCTCACTAGCGGGATTTGAGCAGTTCTTC. Its protein is CASSSLAGFEQFF.

V gene TRBV28 combines with J gene TRBJ1-2, with D unclear. The V end was cut by 3 bases, the J end by 3 bases, with 17 bases between. Germline-derived CDR1 and CDR2 are MDHEN and SYDVKM. The CDR3 has 16 residues. As DNA, the CDR3 is TGTGCCAGCAGTTTCCCCTCGGGAAAAAGGGACTATGGCTACACCTTC. It yields the protein CASSFPSGKRDYGYTF.

The chain combines TRBV11-2 with TRBJ1-1, with D tentatively TRBD1 (5 bases). Between the trimmed V and J ends, which lost 3 bases and 4 bases, there was a span of 15 bases. Germline assignment: CDR1 SGHAT and CDR2 FQNNGV. This CDR3 is 15 amino acids long. The CDR3 is CASSLRAGVITEAFF. For the CDR3, the DNA is TGTGCCAGCAGCTTGCGGGCGGGGGTCATCACTGAAGCTTTCTTT.

The chain is built from TRBV30 and TRBJ2-1; D unclear. Deletions cut 3 bases from V and 0 bases from J, with 6 bases between. CDR3 length equals 13 residues. Germline V gene data show CDR1 as GTSNPN and CDR2 as SVGIG (reference sequence). The CDR3, as DNA: TGTGCCTGGAGCTGGAGCTCCTACAATGAGCAGTTCTTC. It is translated as CAWSWSSYNEQFF.

The chain employs TRBV6-1 and TRBJ2-3; maybe TRBD1 (6 bases). V dropped 4 bases and J dropped 6 bases, with 14 bases sitting between them. The CDR3 spans 14 residues. Per the germline V gene, CDR1 is MNHNS and CDR2 is SASEGT. The CDR3 here is CASSVSPTGDTQYF. In DNA, the CDR3 is TGTGCCAGCAGTGTATCACCCACAGGGGATACGCAGTATTTT.